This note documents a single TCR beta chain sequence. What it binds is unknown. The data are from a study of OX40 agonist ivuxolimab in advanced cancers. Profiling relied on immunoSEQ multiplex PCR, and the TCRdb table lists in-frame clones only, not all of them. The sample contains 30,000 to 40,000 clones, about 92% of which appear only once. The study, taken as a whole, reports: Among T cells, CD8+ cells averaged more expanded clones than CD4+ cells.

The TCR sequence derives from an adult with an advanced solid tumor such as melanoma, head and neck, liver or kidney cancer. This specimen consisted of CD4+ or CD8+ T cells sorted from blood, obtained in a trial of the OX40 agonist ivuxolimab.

The CDR3 loop reads CASSILLGLGTEAFF. In DNA, the CDR3 is TGTGCCAGCAGCATATTGCTCGGGTTGGGCACTGAAGCTTTCTTT. V is TRBV28 and J is TRBJ1-1; D unresolved. The V and J ends lost 6 bases and 4 bases respectively, with 18 bases between them. The CDR3 loop spans 15 amino acids. CDR1 is MDHEN, CDR2 SYDVKM, per germline.